Below are 23 T cell receptor beta chains sequenced from a single sample in a study of blood T cell repertoires in COVID-19. The method was immunoSEQ multiplex PCR; TCRdb's version includes in-frame clones alone and lacks a portion of them. Here the sample spans under 300,000 clones, approximately 86% being singletons. The source material was peripheral blood. The receptor set was obtained from a woman aged 70-85 years with COVID-19, enrolled during active disease.

The chain joins TRBV28 to TRBJ1-3; D is perhaps TRBD1 (6 bases). Germline assignment: CDR1 MDHEN and CDR2 SYDVKM. The CDR3 is 15 residues long. The ends were cut back, 5 bases at V and 4 bases at J, with 15 bases in the middle. CDR3 sequence (DNA): TGTGCCAGCAGTCCCCCAGGGGCAGGGGGAAACACCATATATTTT. Protein sequence: CASSPPGAGGNTIYF. Supplemented by reference TRBV28 and TRBJ1-3, the full variable domain reads DVKVTQSSRYLVKRTGEKVFLECVQDMDHENMFWYRQDPGLGLRLIYFSYDVKMKEKGDIPEGYSVSREKKERFSLILESASTNQTSMYLCASSPPGAGGNTIYFGEGSWLTVV.

This clone was seen a single time. V and J are TRBV28 and TRBJ2-7; the D gene is possibly TRBD1 (5 bases). Germline V gene lookup returns CDR1 MDHEN and CDR2 SYDVKM. The V and J ends lost 5 bases and 2 bases respectively, with 34 bases between them. The CDR3 consists of 21 residues. CDR3 DNA: TGTGCCAGCAGTGGCTTTGGTCAGGATAGGGGTCCAATCGTGGATACCTACGAGCAGTACTTC. Its protein is CASSGFGQDRGPIVDTYEQYF.

The chain links TRBV19 to TRBJ1-2; the D gene is possibly TRBD1 (5 bases). The V and J ends lost 7 bases and 2 bases respectively, with 14 bases between them. CDR1 is LNHDA and CDR2 is SQIVND in the germline V gene (reference sequence). This CDR3 region has 14 residues. CDR3 DNA sequence: TGTGCCAGTACCCCAGGGCGAGGAAACTATGGCTACACCTTC. Translation: CASTPGRGNYGYTF.

V gene TRBV11-2 combines with J gene TRBJ1-2, with 9 positions matching TRBD1. Trimming cost V 5 bases and J 8 bases; bases outside gene matches: 6. The CDR3 is 13 residues long. Per germline, CDR1 SGHAT and CDR2 FQNNGV. This CDR3 reads CASSAGQGIGYTF. The CDR3, as DNA: TGTGCCAGCAGCGCCGGACAGGGGATAGGCTACACCTTC.

This chain joins TRBV5-1 and TRBJ2-5, with 8 bases that match TRBD1. Unmatched junction bases numbered 11, after V lost 2 bases and J lost 5 bases. The V gene's germline CDR1 is SGHRS and CDR2 YFSETQ. The CDR3 runs to 16 residues. This CDR3 reads CASSFGGQGKRETQYF. CDR3 bases: TGCGCCAGCAGCTTCGGCGGACAGGGAAAGAGGGAGACCCAGTACTTC.

This chain joins TRBV6-5 and TRBJ2-3; 8 positions agree with TRBD2. Germline CDR1 is MNHEY and CDR2 is SVGAGI. CDR3 length: 14 residues. V trimming: 5 bases; J trimming: 3 bases; junction bases outside the gene matches: 4. CDR3 DNA sequence: TGTGCCAGCAGTCTCGGGGGGGGGACAGATACGCAGTATTTT. Its translation is CASSLGGGTDTQYF.

The rearrangement links TRBV10-1 to TRBJ2-3, with TRBD2 as a possible D gene (5 bases). V lost 4 bases and J 1 base, leaving 15 bases between the germline ends. The CDR3 runs to 16 residues. The germline gives CDR1 WNHNN, CDR2 SYGVQD (reference sequence). DNA of the CDR3: TGCGCCAGCAGTGGGGCCTCACTAGACGGCACAGATACGCAGTATTTT. Encoded protein: CASSGASLDGTDTQYF.

The chain joins TRBV4-2 to TRBJ1-4; TRBD1 aligns across 9 bases. Germline V lookup: CDR1 LGHNA, CDR2 YNFKEQ. V was clipped by 2 bases and J by 9 bases; unmatched bases: 7. The CDR3 has 15 amino acids. In nucleotides, the CDR3 is TGTGCCAGCAGCCAATCCGGGACAGGGTATCAAAAACTGTTTTTT. This translates into CASSQSGTGYQKLFF.

The chain couples TRBV28 to TRBJ2-1; 7 bases agree with TRBD1. The CDR3 is 14 residues long. The ends lost 7 bases at V and 9 bases at J; junction bases unmatched: 12. Germline V gives CDR1 MDHEN, CDR2 SYDVKM. CDR3 loop: CASISLQGVGEQFF. The DNA for the CDR3 is TGTGCCAGCATTAGTTTGCAGGGGGTAGGTGAGCAGTTCTTC.

A word on this clone: One end of the junction varies from germline; a read error may be responsible. The chain joins TRBV7-2 to TRBJ1-2; TRBD1 aligns across 9 bases. Germline V gene lookup returns CDR1 SGHTA and CDR2 FQGNSA. The CDR3 consists of 11 residues. The DNA of the CDR3 is TGTGCCAGCAGGTCCGGGACAGGGTTCCTCTTC. It is translated as CASRSGTGFLF.

The gene calls are TRBV21-1 and TRBJ1-6; the D call of TRBD1 is as the table states it, not checked on the DNA. TRBV21-1 is a known pseudogene. This CDR3 is 15 amino acids long. The CDR3 is CASSKPGQGNSPLHF. The CDR3 DNA is TGTGCCAGCAGCAAACCGGGACAGGGAAATTCACCCCTCCACTTT.

The rearrangement links TRBV6-6 to TRBJ2-2; maybe TRBD1 (6 bases). The CDR3 is 14 amino acids. Between the trimmed V and J ends, which lost 4 bases and 1 base, there was a span of 7 bases. Germline CDR1 MNHNY, CDR2 SVGAGI (reference sequence). The CDR3 protein is CASSLDRNTGELFF. The CDR3 coding sequence is TGTGCCAGCAGTTTGGACAGGAACACCGGGGAGCTGTTTTTT.

The chain employs TRBV30 and TRBJ2-7, with TRBD1 identical over 11 bases. The V gene end was trimmed by 2 bases and the J gene end by 1 base; junction bases not matched to a gene: 7. The CDR3 has 16 residues. CDR1 is GTSNPN, CDR2 SVGIG, per germline (reference sequence). CDR3 protein: CAWSIFGTGGSYEQYF. CDR3 coding DNA: TGTGCCTGGAGTATCTTTGGGACAGGGGGTTCCTACGAGCAGTACTTC.

To note about this clone: Other DNA sequences in this sample translate to the same CDR3. The chain joins TRBV3-1 (or the pseudogene TRBV3-2) to TRBJ2-3, with 9 bases matching TRBD1. The germline V gene encodes CDR1 LGHDT and CDR2 YNNKEL (reference sequence). V was clipped by 1 base and J by 6 bases; unmatched bases: 2. The CDR3 contains 14 residues. As DNA, the CDR3 is TGTGCCAGCAGCCAAGGGACAGGGGAGGATACGCAGTATTTT. Its translation is CASSQGTGEDTQYF.

The genes are TRBV5-8 and TRBJ2-4; 9 bases map to TRBD1. Trimming cost V 0 bases and J 12 bases; bases outside gene matches: 10. Germline V lookup: CDR1 SGHTS, CDR2 YDEGEE. The CDR3 runs 15 residues. The CDR3 reads CASSLAPGQGIDQYF. The CDR3 nucleotides are TGTGCCAGCAGCTTGGCACCGGGACAGGGAATCGATCAGTACTTC.

V usage is TRBV6-5 and J usage is TRBJ1-3, with 9 bases that match TRBD1. Per the germline V gene, CDR1 is MNHEY and CDR2 is SVGAGI. The junction had 4 bases not matched to a gene; V was cut back by 7 bases and J by 3 bases. CDR3 length: 14 residues. CDR3 protein: CASMEGQGGNTIYF. In DNA form, the CDR3 reads TGTGCCAGCATGGAGGGACAGGGTGGAAACACCATATATTTT.

The chain employs TRBV11-3 and TRBJ1-1; 7 bases fit TRBD1. V lost 5 bases to trimming and J lost 2 bases; unmatched junction nucleotides: 8. The CDR3 totals 15 residues. CDR1 and CDR2 (germline): SGHNT, YENEEA. DNA of the CDR3: TGTGCCAGCAGCCCGGAGACAGGGTTAAACACTGAAGCTTTCTTT. Amino acids: CASSPETGLNTEAFF.

The chain has TRBV18 and TRBJ2-1; weak D call: TRBD2 (7 bases). CDR1 KGHSH and CDR2 LQKENI come from the germline V gene. The CDR3 extends over 15 amino acids. Trimming pared 2 bases from V and 6 bases from J, leaving 14 bases between. The CDR3 protein is CASSPAGALINEQFF. The CDR3 bases are TGTGCCAGCTCACCAGCGGGGGCCCTTATCAATGAGCAGTTCTTC.

The chain links TRBV11-3 to TRBJ2-3; D is perhaps TRBD2 (5 bases). V was trimmed by 6 bases and J by 4 bases, leaving 14 bases between them. The CDR3 totals 14 residues. Germline CDR1 is SGHNT and CDR2 is YENEEA. The CDR3 sequence is CASSPETRPDTQYF. Written as DNA, the CDR3 is TGTGCCAGCAGTCCAGAAACTAGGCCAGATACGCAGTATTTT.

V usage is TRBV7-8 and J usage is TRBJ2-7; 11 bases align to TRBD1. V was clipped by 4 bases and J by 6 bases; unmatched bases: 14. Germline CDR1 is SGHVS and CDR2 is FQNEAQ. The CDR3 is 17 amino acids. CDR3 sequence (DNA): TGTGCCAGCAGCTGGCCACCCGGGACAGGGGGACAATCCGAGCAGTACTTC. Translation: CASSWPPGTGGQSEQYF.

The chain recombines TRBV19 with TRBJ1-5, with D maybe TRBD1 (6 bases). The CDR3 extends over 16 amino acids. V lost 3 bases and J lost 4, with 16 bases in between. From germline, CDR1 is LNHDA and CDR2 SQIVND (reference sequence). The CDR3, as DNA: TGTGCCAGTAGTATCGAGGGGGGGTTATGGAATCAGCCCCAGCATTTT. Amino acids: CASSIEGGLWNQPQHF.

The chain combines TRBV21-1 with TRBJ2-2; the table's D call TRBD1 went unverified against the DNA. TRBV21-1 counts as a pseudogene. The CDR3 consists of 16 residues. The DNA of the CDR3 is TGTGCCAGCAGCAAAGCAAGGGGGTCGAACACCGGGGAGCTGTTTTTT. Its translation: CASSKARGSNTGELFF.

The chain combines TRBV10-1 with TRBJ2-7; D perhaps matches TRBD2 (5 bases). Germline assignment: CDR1 WNHNN and CDR2 SYGVQD (reference sequence). Trimming shortened V by 3 bases and J by 5 bases, and 8 bases separated the two germline ends. The CDR3 covers 12 residues. The CDR3 DNA is TGCGCCAGCAGTGAACGAGGGAACGAGCAGTACTTC. Translating it yields CASSERGNEQYF.